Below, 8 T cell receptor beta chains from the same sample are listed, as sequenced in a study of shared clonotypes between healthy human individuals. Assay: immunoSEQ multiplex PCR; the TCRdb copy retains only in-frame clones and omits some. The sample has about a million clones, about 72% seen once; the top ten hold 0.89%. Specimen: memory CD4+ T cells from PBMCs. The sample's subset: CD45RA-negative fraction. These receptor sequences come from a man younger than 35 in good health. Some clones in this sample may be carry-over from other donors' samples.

CDR3 in amino acids: CASSLAGTGEAFF. The DNA for the CDR3 is TGTGCCAGCAGCTTAGCGGGGACAGGGGAAGCTTTCTTT. V usage is TRBV7-9 and J usage is TRBJ1-1; 9 nucleotides align to TRBD1. Trimming took 0 bases from V and 8 from J; bases not matched to a gene: 1. The CDR3 runs to 13 residues. Germline-derived CDR1 and CDR2 are SEHNR and FQNEAQ (reference sequence).

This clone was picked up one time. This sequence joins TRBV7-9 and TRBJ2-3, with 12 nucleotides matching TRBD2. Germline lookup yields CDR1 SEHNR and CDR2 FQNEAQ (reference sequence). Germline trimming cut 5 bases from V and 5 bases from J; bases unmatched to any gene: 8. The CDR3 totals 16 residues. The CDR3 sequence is CASSPRTSGELDTQYF. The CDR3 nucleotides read TGTGCCAGCAGCCCTCGGACTAGCGGGGAGTTAGATACGCAGTATTTT.

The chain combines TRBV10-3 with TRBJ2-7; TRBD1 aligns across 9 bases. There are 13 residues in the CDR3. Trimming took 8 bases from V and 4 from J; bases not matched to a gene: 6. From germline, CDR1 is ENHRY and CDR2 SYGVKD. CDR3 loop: CAIGGTGLYEQYF. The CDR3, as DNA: TGTGCCATCGGGGGGACAGGGTTGTACGAGCAGTACTTC.

The CDR3 DNA reads TGTGCCTGGAGTGTGGGGACTAGCCGAACTACAGATACGCAGTATTTT. This gives the protein CAWSVGTSRTTDTQYF. The chain combines TRBV30 with TRBJ2-3, with 9 bases that match TRBD2. The CDR3 runs 16 residues. Germline-derived CDR1 and CDR2 are GTSNPN and SVGIG (reference sequence). After removal of 0 bases from V and 3 bases from J, the junction contained 7 bases not matched to a gene. Drawing the rest from reference TRBV30 and TRBJ2-3, the complete variable domain is SQTIHQWPATLVQPVGSPLSLECTVEGTSNPNLYWYRQAAGRGLQLLFYSVGIGQISSEVPQNLSASRPQDRQFILSSKKLLLSDSGFYLCAWSVGTSRTTDTQYFGPGTRLTVL.

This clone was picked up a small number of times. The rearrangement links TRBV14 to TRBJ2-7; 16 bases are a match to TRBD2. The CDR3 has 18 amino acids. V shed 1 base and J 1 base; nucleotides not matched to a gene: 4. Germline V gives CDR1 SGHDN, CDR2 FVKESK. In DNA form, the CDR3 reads TGTGCCAGCAGCCAAGTGGGACTAGCGGGAGGGCTGTCCTACGAGCAGTACTTC. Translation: CASSQVGLAGGLSYEQYF. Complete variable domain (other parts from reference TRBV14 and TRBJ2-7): EAGVTQFPSHSVIEKGQTVTLRCDPISGHDNLYWYRRVMGKEIKFLLHFVKESKQDESGMPNNRFLAERTGGTYSTLKVQPAELEDSGVYFCASSQVGLAGGLSYEQYFGPGTRLTVT.

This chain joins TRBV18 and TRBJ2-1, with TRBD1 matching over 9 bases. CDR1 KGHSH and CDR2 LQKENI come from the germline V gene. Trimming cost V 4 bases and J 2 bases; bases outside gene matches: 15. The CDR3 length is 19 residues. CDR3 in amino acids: CASSLSGTGYPEAYNEQFF. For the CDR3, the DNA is TGTGCCAGCTCACTATCCGGGACAGGGTACCCAGAGGCCTACAATGAGCAGTTCTTC.

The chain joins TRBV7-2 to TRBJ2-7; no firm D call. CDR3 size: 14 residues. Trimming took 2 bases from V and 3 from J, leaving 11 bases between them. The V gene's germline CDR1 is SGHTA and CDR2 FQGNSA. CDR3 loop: CASSLNQLSYEQYF. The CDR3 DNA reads TGTGCCAGCAGCTTAAATCAGCTAAGCTACGAGCAGTACTTC.

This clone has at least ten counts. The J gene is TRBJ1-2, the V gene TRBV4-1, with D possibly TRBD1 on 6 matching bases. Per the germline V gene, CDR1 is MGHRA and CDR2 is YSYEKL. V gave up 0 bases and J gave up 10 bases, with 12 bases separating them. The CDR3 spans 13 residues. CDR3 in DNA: TGCGCCAGCAGCCAAGAACAGGGACGAGACTACACCTTC. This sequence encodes CASSQEQGRDYTF.